The following is a T cell receptor (beta chain) sequence with its context. Its antigen is still unknown. There are no base qualities to consult, and no much larger clone falls within one base. These data belong to a study of OX40 agonist ivuxolimab in advanced cancers. With regard to the full study: The costimulatory receptor OX40 (CD134) was targeted by ivuxolimab, a fully human IgG2 agonistic monoclonal antibody. The point of sequencing TCRbeta in the periphery was to test whether ivuxolimab changed TCR sequence diversity and drove clonal T-cell expansion. Of the 50 to 55 dose-escalation patients, hepatocellular carcinoma was present in about 19, melanoma in some 15, renal cell carcinoma in 9 and head and neck cancer in 9. Partial responses were achieved by three dose-escalation patients, of whom one had hepatocellular carcinoma and two had cutaneous melanoma. Intravenous ivuxolimab was administered to patients every 2 weeks at six dose levels: 0.01, 0.1, 0.3, 1.5, 3 and 10 mg/kg. In the dose-escalation cohort, 65% to 90% of patients were male, and the mean age was roughly 60 years, with a range of roughly 20 to 85. The paper covers the monotherapy dose-escalation part of the phase I ivuxolimab trial, which included N = 52 patients. Patients were allowed to have had prior anti-PD-1, anti-PD-L1 or anti-CTLA-4 therapy, and 30% to 50% of the dose-escalation patients had previously received checkpoint inhibitors. Study-wide conclusions, independent of this receptor: At doses of 0.1 to 3.0 mg/kg, clonal expansion of both CD4+ and CD8+ T cells in blood was seen between baseline and week 6. In partial responders in the 0.1-3.0 mg/kg groups, normalized peripheral clonal expansion was found to be among the lowest, especially among CD8+ T cells. Low levels of normalized T-cell clonal expansion were also seen in some patients who did not respond. The antigen specificity of the peripheral T cells that underwent clonal expansion was not determined. After ivuxolimab, CD8+ T cells had more expanded clones than CD4+ T cells on average.

Genomic DNA was isolated from the sorted cells so that the TCRbeta CDR3 region could be sequenced. TCRbeta CDR3 regions were sequenced using the immunoSEQ Assay. Imported from immuneACCESS, the table was reduced by TCRdb to in-frame sequences with V and J called. These copies leave out some clones; in studies compared against another copy, an unresolved V gene accounts for under half, and the cause of the remainder is not known. The sample yields roughly 23,000 clones; around 85% were counted once. Approximately 40% of the sample lies in the top ten. Taken from cysteine to phenylalanine, the CDR3 has 14 residues. The kept DNA is CDR3 alone, 42 bases in frame from the first base. The germline ends are 13 bases apart after V is trimmed by 8 bases and J by 0 bases. CDR1 and CDR2, per the germline V gene, are SGHVS and FQNEAQ. The trial excluded patients who had a history of autoimmune disease or who were on systemic immunosuppression. Peripheral blood for TCR sequencing was collected from all dose cohorts at baseline, on cycle 4 day 1, and on cycle 7 day 1. The samples were taken from a phase I, first-in-human, multicenter, open-label dose-escalation trial of ivuxolimab. Adults with locally advanced or metastatic melanoma, renal cell, hepatocellular, or head and neck squamous cell carcinoma were enrolled in the trial. CD4+ and CD8+ T cells were sorted separately from peripheral blood before TCR sequencing.

This receptor chain uses TRBV7-8 and TRBJ1-2, with no confidently assigned D gene. The TCR was taken from an adult with an advanced solid tumor such as melanoma, head and neck, liver or kidney cancer. Specimen: CD4+ or CD8+ T cells sorted from blood, collected in a trial of the OX40 agonist ivuxolimab. CDR3 sequence: CASLTDGSNYGYTF. The nucleotide sequence reads TGTGCCAGCTTAACGGACGGCTCTAACTATGGCTACACCTTC.